This note documents a single T cell receptor (beta chain) sequence. This sample was included in a study of blood T cell repertoires in COVID-19. CDR1 and CDR2 (germline): SGHNT, YYREEE (reference sequence). The CDR3 has 13 amino acids. V lost 3 bases, J lost 0 bases, and 7 bases lay in between. Some clones are missing from TCRdb's copy, which holds only in-frame ones; the method was immunoSEQ multiplex PCR. The sample consists of roughly 61,000 clones, more than 80% of them appearing once. This sequence joins TRBV5-4 and TRBJ2-7, with D uncertain. The sample was peripheral blood. This sequence was found in a man older than 75 with acute or convalescent COVID-19. CDR3 sequence (DNA): TGTGCCAGCAGCTCCCCGAGCTCCTACGAGCAGTACTTC. This sequence encodes CASSSPSSYEQYF.